This T cell receptor beta chain was recovered during a study of control samples from healthy donors and cancer patients. This table comes from immunoSEQ multiplex PCR, and its TCRdb copy is limited to in-frame clones, with some not included. The table includes some 56,000 clones, 85% to 95% detected once. The CDR3 runs to 15 residues. V was pared by 2 bases and J by 5 bases, with 18 bases between. Germline V lookup: CDR1 GTSNPN, CDR2 SVGIG (reference sequence). The chain has TRBV30 and TRBJ1-1; D gene ambiguous. Specimen: blood. The receptor comes from a man aged 25 to 40 in good health. CDR3 in amino acids: CAWSSWGGDWTEAFF. For the CDR3, the DNA is TGTGCCTGGAGTAGCTGGGGAGGCGATTGGACTGAAGCTTTCTTT.